This TCR beta chain was recovered during a study of T cells in localized non-small cell lung cancer. Study-level results: In adjacent lung, a median roughly 56 of the top 100 tumor clones were found. Compared with tumor, uninvolved adjacent lung displayed greater T cell clonality, ranking highest overall. Sequencing was limited to one tumor region, leaving the possibility of heterogeneity open. Higher T cell density in the blood was associated with longer overall survival, whereas higher adjacent-lung clonality associated with shorter survival.

Libraries were prepared by immunoSEQ multiplex PCR; TCRdb keeps only in-frame clonotypes and omits some of them. The sample lists approximately 28,000 clones, approximately 86% seen once, with 4% to 4.5% in the top ten. With respect to this clone: What it binds is not known.

The sample consisted of peripheral blood mononuclear cells, taken before any cancer treatment. This TCR derives from a woman aged 40-69 years with stage III lung adenocarcinoma.

The CDR3 DNA reads TGTGCCAGCAGCTTTTCGGCGGGGGGTAATGAGCAGTTCTTC. Translating gives CASSFSAGGNEQFF. V usage is TRBV5-6 and J usage is TRBJ2-1, with 8 positions matching TRBD2. The V and J ends lost 2 bases and 7 bases, in that order; junction bases with no gene match: 5. The CDR3 is 14 amino acids. Looked up from germline, CDR1 is SGHDT and CDR2 is YYEEEE.